This TCR beta chain came from a study of neurological immune-mediated disorders (dated by TCRdb to 2018 to 2020). For the study in its entirety: Using UMI-based sequencing, the study compared peripheral blood TCR-beta repertoires from patients with HTLV-I-associated myelopathy (HAM/TSP), patients with multiple sclerosis, and healthy controls. Longitudinal HAM/TSP and healthy donors had 3 time-points each (3-40 month intervals). Alongside PBMC samples, the set of some 98 TCR-beta libraries contained longitudinal samples, technical triplicates, and paired CD4+ and CD8+ T-cell subsets that had been sorted. The cohort was made up of 60 to 75 subjects, consisting of about 15 HAM/TSP patients, around 35 multiple sclerosis patients and about 20 healthy controls. General findings and caveats noted by the study authors: Expanded clones from different subjects shared no identical CDR3 amino acid sequences, which suggests that TCR-beta repertoires were private in all groups. TCR clonal expansion was highest in HAM/TSP patients and lowest in MS patients, with MS patients falling below even healthy controls.

What this sample's time point label stands for: longitudinal time-point 3. For the unsorted PBMC libraries, 2 million PBMCs were stored in RNAlater at -80 degrees C until RNA extraction and were used to generate the libraries. Peripheral blood was subjected to Ficoll-Hypaque density gradient centrifugation to isolate PBMCs, which were then cryopreserved in liquid nitrogen. CDR1 and CDR2 are drawn from the germline V gene: SGHRS, YFSETQ. The CDR3 measures 17 amino acids from cysteine to phenylalanine. The entry retains the CDR3 DNA only, 51 bases that are in frame from base 1. V trim: 4 bases; J trim: 2 bases; unmatched bases: 7. This clonotype was seen ten or more times. No cognate antigen has been identified for it. Qualities for individual bases were not recorded, and no much larger clone is one base off. cDNA was synthesized by template-switch 5'RACE using a primer carrying a 10-nucleotide random unique molecular identifier by which each TCR transcript was tagged. Over 180 million TCR-beta sequences, covering 15-18 subjects, were produced in each sequencing run. The RNeasy kit was used to extract total RNA. The KAPA Real-time Library Amplification kit was used to amplify TCR-beta VDJ regions with primers targeting the TCR constant region and the 5'RACE anchor. A first PCR added sample indexes and Illumina adaptors, and a second PCR then raised library yield. The roughly 650 bp TCR product was size-selected on a 2% E-gel SizeSelection system after Ampure bead purification. Before pooling, library quality was checked on a Bioanalyzer, concentration was measured with Qubit, and libraries were quantified with the Kapa Library Quantification kit. Paired-end 2 x 150 bp sequencing of the libraries was performed on an Illumina HiSeq 2500. To increase sequence diversity, roughly 24-32% phiX was spiked into each library pool. The paper's data handling went like this. Quality-filtered reads were processed with the UMI-based MiGEC pipeline, which removed over 75% of raw TCR sequences during error correction. IMGT germline references were used for alignment of VDJ genes, and clonotypes were defined by a unique CDR3 amino acid sequence together with V-J genes. Clonal expansion, Shannon diversity, and CDR3 relatedness (CalcPairwiseDistances, ClusterSamples) were evaluated with VDJtools, and phylogenetic trees were built with CLCbio workbench. Using coefficient-of-variation modelling across technical triplicates, the study counted a clone as expanded if it had at least 8 unique UMIs. Using fastp trimming at Q25 and MiXCR clonotype assembly, TCRdb reanalyzed the public sequencing data and kept in-frame beta chains. Identical CDR3 proteins give one entry, which carries the most common genes and DNA. TCRdb, not the authors, supplied the V and J calls. This sample holds around 100,000 distinct CDR3 sequences; 10% to 11% were observed only once. The ten largest clones take up more than 2.5% of the sample.

The sequence links TRBV5-1 to TRBJ2-2, and 11 bases in between align with TRBD1. The sequenced sample consisted of PBMCs. The TCR was taken from a female donor with HTLV-1-associated myelopathy (HAM/TSP). Here the CDR3 is given as CASSTWTGGTNTGELFF. In nucleotides, the sequence is TGCGCCAGCAGCACCTGGACAGGGGGCACCAACACCGGGGAGCTGTTTTTT. The entire variable domain, with the stretches around the CDR3 drawn from the reference TRBV5-1 and TRBJ2-2 proteins, is KAGVTQTPRYLIKTRGQQVTLSCSPISGHRSVSWYQQTPGQGLQFLFEYFSETQRNKGNFPGRFSGRQFSNSRSEMNVSTLELGDSALYLCASSTWTGGTNTGELFFGEGSRLTVL.